What follows are 26 T cell receptor beta chains derived from one specimen sequenced in a study of blood T cell repertoires in COVID-19. The repertoire was sequenced with immunoSEQ multiplex PCR; TCRdb's copy has only in-frame clones and lacks some. The sample shows 70,000 to 100,000 clones, 80% to 90% of them seen only once. Material for sequencing was peripheral blood. These receptors were obtained from a man aged 50 to 60 with COVID-19, enrolled during active disease.

J is TRBJ2-1 and V is TRBV7-9; D may be TRBD2 (5 bases). This CDR3 has 12 residues. From germline, CDR1 is SEHNR and CDR2 FQNEAQ (reference sequence). Between the trimmed V and J ends, which lost 4 bases and 13 bases, there was a span of 14 bases. Here the CDR3 reads CASSWAAVPQFF. In nucleotides, the CDR3 is TGTGCCAGCAGCTGGGCAGCGGTCCCCCAGTTCTTC.

The CDR3 sequence: CASRRTGNQPQHF. CDR3 DNA: TGTGCCAGCAGGCGGACAGGCAATCAGCCCCAGCATTTT. The chain employs TRBV6-8 and TRBJ1-5; D is possibly TRBD1 (6 bases). Trimming left V 6 bases short and J 2 bases short, with 8 bases between. The germline V gene has CDR1 MNHGY and CDR2 SAAAGT. The CDR3 runs 13 residues.

The chain is built from TRBV6-5 and TRBJ2-1, with D maybe TRBD1 (6 bases). Deletions cut 6 bases from V and 1 base from J, with 13 bases between. This CDR3 has 15 residues. Germline CDR1 MNHEY, CDR2 SVGAGI. CDR3 sequence reads: CASRLTGSSYNEQFF. CDR3 bases: TGTGCCAGCAGACTAACAGGGTCGTCCTACAATGAGCAGTTCTTC.

The CDR3, as DNA: TGTGCCAGCAGTCAAAGCTATCCACCCCTCCACTTT. Its translation is CASSQSYPPLHF. The chain combines TRBV6-5 with TRBJ1-6; D remains unclear. Between the trimmed V and J ends, which lost 5 bases and 11 bases, there was a span of 10 bases. This CDR3 spans 12 amino acids. CDR1 MNHEY and CDR2 SVGAGI come from the germline V gene.

The chain couples TRBV9 to TRBJ2-3; a possible D gene is TRBD2 (5 bases). CDR3 length equals 12 residues. V dropped 5 bases and J dropped 2 bases, with 6 bases sitting between them. The germline CDR1 and CDR2 sequences are SGDLS and YYNGEE. CDR3 coding DNA: TGTGCCAGCAGGAGGGACACAGATACGCAGTATTTT. Protein product: CASRRDTDTQYF.

Only a few counts were recorded for this clone. The V call is TRBV18, the J call TRBJ1-5; 7 bases match TRBD1. With 5 bases clipped from V and 1 base from J, the junction kept 8 bases outside the gene matches. Looked up from germline, CDR1 is KGHSH and CDR2 is LQKENI. The CDR3 loop spans 16 amino acids. The CDR3 nucleotides are TGTGCCAGCTCAACGCGAACAGGGGACAGCAATCAGCCCCAGCATTTT. It codes for CASSTRTGDSNQPQHF.

The rearrangement joins TRBV27 to TRBJ1-6, with TRBD1 as a possible D gene (5 bases). The length of the CDR3 is 17 residues. Germline V gene data show CDR1 as MNHEY and CDR2 as SMNVEV (reference sequence). The germline V and J ends were trimmed by 3 bases and 7 bases, with 19 bases remaining between them. The CDR3 DNA follows: TGTGCCAGCAGTTTGGCCAGGACATCTCTAAGAAATTCACCCCTCCACTTT. It specifies CASSLARTSLRNSPLHF.

This chain uses TRBV19 with TRBJ2-2; D uncertain. This CDR3 is 12 amino acids long. The V end lost 8 bases, the J end lost 8 bases, and 12 bases lay between the germline ends. In germline, CDR1 is LNHDA, CDR2 SQIVND (reference sequence). The CDR3 DNA is TGTGCCAGTCTACCACCCTGGGGGGAGCTGTTTTTT. This sequence encodes CASLPPWGELFF.

The chain carries TRBV5-8 and TRBJ1-1, with D tentatively TRBD1 (6 bases). This CDR3 contains 15 residues. CDR1 is SGHTS and CDR2 is YDEGEE in the germline V gene. The ends were cut back, 4 bases at V and 4 bases at J, with 17 bases in the middle. The DNA of the CDR3 is TGTGCCAGCAGCCCCGAGACAGGCCGGGGCACTGAAGCTTTCTTT. Its protein is CASSPETGRGTEAFF.

The chain recombines TRBV5-1 with TRBJ2-7, with 12 bases fitting TRBD2. This CDR3 comprises 15 residues. Germline assignment: CDR1 SGHRS and CDR2 YFSETQ. The V segment lost 3 bases and the J segment 7 bases; nucleotides outside the gene matches: 8. The CDR3 DNA sequence: TGCGCCAGCAGCTCGACTAGCGGGGGATATCGGGAGCAGTACTTC. This encodes CASSSTSGGYREQYF.

V is TRBV3-1 (or the pseudogene TRBV3-2) and J is TRBJ1-1; D gene unclear. The CDR3 runs to 13 residues. Germline CDR1 reads LGHDT; CDR2 reads YNNKEL (reference sequence). V was clipped by 1 base and J by 0 bases, with 3 bases between them. The CDR3 loop is CASSQVMNTEAFF. In DNA form, the CDR3 reads TGTGCCAGCAGCCAAGTTATGAACACTGAAGCTTTCTTT.

This rearrangement joins TRBV7-8 to TRBJ1-1; D not resolved. The CDR3 is 12 residues long. The V end was cut by 0 bases, the J end by 7 bases, with 6 bases between. The germline V gene has CDR1 SGHVS and CDR2 FQNEAQ. DNA of the CDR3: TGTGCCAGCAGCTTAGCGCGAGGTGAAGCTTTCTTT. This sequence encodes CASSLARGEAFF.

This chain links TRBV4-2 with TRBJ2-3; no firm D call. V was trimmed by 4 bases and J by 5 bases, leaving 16 bases between them. Germline CDR1 reads LGHNA; CDR2 reads YNFKEQ. The CDR3 sequence is 15 residues long. Written as DNA, the CDR3 is TGTGCCAGCAGCCCCCGGATGGGCCTGGGAGATACGCAGTATTTT. Amino acids: CASSPRMGLGDTQYF.

The chain links TRBV30 to TRBJ1-1, with D unresolved. Trimming pared 0 bases from V and 0 bases from J, leaving 11 bases between. The CDR3 has 15 amino acids. From germline, CDR1 is GTSNPN and CDR2 SVGIG (reference sequence). The CDR3 DNA follows: TGTGCCTGGAGTGTAGGAGGACTGCTGAACACTGAAGCTTTCTTT. Its translation: CAWSVGGLLNTEAFF. The full variable domain, rest sourced from reference TRBV30 and TRBJ1-1, is SQTIHQWPATLVQPVGSPLSLECTVEGTSNPNLYWYRQAAGRGLQLLFYSVGIGQISSEVPQNLSASRPQDRQFILSSKKLLLSDSGFYLCAWSVGGLLNTEAFFGQGTRLTVV.

The chain has TRBV25-1 and TRBJ1-1; 7 bases match TRBD1. The CDR3 covers 13 residues. V trimming: 6 bases; J trimming: 6 bases; junction bases outside the gene matches: 7. CDR1 is MGHDK, CDR2 SYGVNS, per germline. In DNA, the CDR3 is TGTGCCAGCAGGGGGGGACAGATGGCTGAAGCTTTCTTT. This translates into CASRGGQMAEAFF.

The J gene is TRBJ2-1, the V gene TRBV6-2 or TRBV6-3, with D possibly TRBD2 on 6 matching bases. Germline V gene data show CDR1 as MNHEY and CDR2 as SVGEGT. Trimming left V 5 bases short and J 4 bases short, with 15 bases between. The CDR3 sequence is 15 residues long. The CDR3 reads CASSNPGLRYNEQFF. CDR3 sequence (DNA): TGTGCCAGCAGTAACCCGGGACTGCGATACAATGAGCAGTTCTTC.

The gene calls are TRBV5-1 and TRBJ1-5, with 9 bases that match TRBD1. With V trimmed by 4 bases and J by 5 bases, 7 bases remained unmatched. The CDR3 is made up of 15 amino acids. Germline V lookup: CDR1 SGHRS, CDR2 YFSETQ. The CDR3: CASSIGTGFYQPQHF. For the CDR3, the DNA is TGCGCCAGCAGCATCGGGACAGGGTTTTATCAGCCCCAGCATTTT. Complete variable domain (other parts from reference TRBV5-1 and TRBJ1-5): KAGVTQTPRYLIKTRGQQVTLSCSPISGHRSVSWYQQTPGQGLQFLFEYFSETQRNKGNFPGRFSGRQFSNSRSEMNVSTLELGDSALYLCASSIGTGFYQPQHFGDGTRLSIL.

The V call is TRBV7-8, the J call TRBJ1-2; D perhaps matches TRBD1 (5 bases). The CDR3 runs 12 residues. Trimming removed 0 bases from V and 8 bases from J, with 7 bases in between. From germline, CDR1 is SGHVS and CDR2 FQNEAQ. DNA for the CDR3: TGTGCCAGCAGCTTAGCACAGGTCGGCTACACCTTC. Its translation is CASSLAQVGYTF.

The V call is TRBV27, the J call TRBJ1-5, with D tentatively TRBD1 (5 bases). The CDR3 contains 14 residues. The germline V and J ends were trimmed by 5 bases and 4 bases, with 12 bases remaining between them. CDR1 and CDR2 from the germline V gene are MNHEY and SMNVEV (reference sequence). DNA of the CDR3: TGTGCCAGCAGTCCCAGGGTTTTTAATCAGCCCCAGCATTTT. Its translation is CASSPRVFNQPQHF.

The rearrangement uses TRBV7-3 and TRBJ1-6, with D uncertain. The CDR3 runs 13 residues. V lost 5 bases and J 7 bases, leaving 9 bases between the germline ends. Germline V gene data show CDR1 as SGHTA and CDR2 as FQGTGA. As DNA, the CDR3 is TGTGCCAGCAGCCTCTACCCGAATTCACCCCTCCACTTT. Encoded protein: CASSLYPNSPLHF.

This chain links TRBV7-6 with TRBJ2-6, with unresolved D. Germline V CDR1 and CDR2: SGHVS, FNYEAQ. Trimming stripped 1 base from V and 0 bases from J, with 7 bases between. The CDR3 loop spans 16 amino acids. DNA for the CDR3: TGTGCCAGCAGCTTAGACGGTAGCTCTGGGGCCAACGTCCTGACTTTC. Translation gives CASSLDGSSGANVLTF. The complete variable domain, with remaining parts taken from reference TRBV7-6 and TRBJ2-6, reads GAGVSQSPRYKVTKRGQDVALRCDPISGHVSLYWYRQALGQGPEFLTYFNYEAQQDKSGLPNDRFSAERPEGSISTLTIQRTEQRDSAMYRCASSLDGSSGANVLTFGAGSRLTVL.

The chain uses TRBV5-5 and TRBJ2-3; 7 nucleotides match TRBD1. The germline CDR1 and CDR2 sequences are SGHKS and YYEKEE (reference sequence). This CDR3 region has 15 residues. The ends lost 4 bases at V and 2 bases at J; junction bases unmatched: 7. CDR3 sequence reads: CASSPTGQITDTQYF. The CDR3, as DNA: TGTGCCAGCAGCCCTACGGGACAGATCACAGATACGCAGTATTTT.

This rearrangement joins TRBV6-5 to TRBJ1-5; 7 bases map to TRBD1. The CDR3 contains 13 residues. The germline V gene encodes CDR1 MNHEY and CDR2 SVGAGI. With 5 bases clipped from V and 6 bases from J, the junction kept 4 bases outside the gene matches. The CDR3 DNA reads TGTGCCAGCAGTAGACAGGGATTTCAGCCCCAGCATTTT. It translates to CASSRQGFQPQHF.

This clone was counted once. The V gene is TRBV15, the J gene TRBJ1-2; 8 positions agree with TRBD1. Unmatched junction bases numbered 7, after V lost 5 bases and J lost 8 bases. CDR3 length: 13 amino acids. The germline V gene encodes CDR1 LNHNV and CDR2 YYDKDF (reference sequence). The CDR3 bases are TGTGCCACCAGCCGGGGACAGGTGGGAGGCTACACCTTC. Its protein product is CATSRGQVGGYTF.

The V gene is TRBV7-9, the J gene TRBJ2-5; TRBD1 aligns across 10 bases. CDR3 length: 16 amino acids. V trimming: 5 bases; J trimming: 5 bases; junction bases outside the gene matches: 11. CDR1 and CDR2 (germline): SEHNR, FQNEAQ (reference sequence). CDR3 coding DNA: TGTGCCAGCAGCCTGCCCCCGACAGGGGGCCGGGAGACCCAGTACTTC. It encodes CASSLPPTGGRETQYF.

CDR3 in amino acids: CASSQGTGYGYTF. Here the CDR3 DNA reads TGTGCCAGCAGCCAAGGCACGGGCTATGGCTACACCTTC. The chain couples TRBV3-1 (or the pseudogene TRBV3-2) to TRBJ1-2; D unclear. Germline CDR1 is LGHDT and CDR2 is YNNKEL (reference sequence). Trimming shortened V by 1 base and J by 4 bases, and 7 bases separated the two germline ends. This CDR3 is 13 amino acids long.